The 30 T cell receptor beta chains below come from one sample, sequenced in a study of graft-versus-host responses after intestinal transplantation. TCRdb keeps only in-frame clones here, not all; method: immunoSEQ multiplex PCR. Of under 100,000 clones listed, less than 95% were seen once; the top ten hold around 0.38%. No cognate antigen is known for these TCRs. This material consisted of unstimulated CD8+ T cells sorted from spleen or lymph node cells, taken before transplant. The receptors originated from a human donor who was the organ donor for an intestinal transplant.

V usage is TRBV28 and J usage is TRBJ1-1; 7 positions agree with TRBD1. The CDR3 spans 17 residues. The trim removed 10 bases at V and 0 bases at J, leaving 17 bases unmatched. CDR1 is MDHEN and CDR2 is SYDVKM in the germline V gene. CDR3 coding DNA: TGTGCCATCCAATGGCTCCCGGGACAGTCTATGAACACTGAAGCTTTCTTT. This codes for CAIQWLPGQSMNTEAFF. Together with reference TRBV28 and TRBJ1-1, the CDR3 gives the full variable domain: DVKVTQSSRYLVKRTGEKVFLECVQDMDHENMFWYRQDPGLGLRLIYFSYDVKMKEKGDIPEGYSVSREKKERFSLILESASTNQTSMYLCAIQWLPGQSMNTEAFFGQGTRLTVV.

This chain links TRBV5-1 with TRBJ1-4; D is perhaps TRBD1 (5 bases). Looked up from germline, CDR1 is SGHRS and CDR2 is YFSETQ. This CDR3 is built from 18 residues. Trimming shortened V by 4 bases and J by 7 bases, and 26 bases separated the two germline ends. CDR3 residues: CASSLEDFYGTGGEKLFF. The DNA of the CDR3 is TGCGCCAGCAGCCTGGAGGACTTCTACGGAACGGGGGGTGAAAAACTGTTTTTT.

This clone was seen just once. The gene calls are TRBV4-3 and TRBJ2-7; tentatively, D is TRBD1 (6 bases). This CDR3 region has 16 residues. Trimming removed 0 bases at V and 5 bases at J, with 17 bases between. Germline CDR1 and CDR2: LGHNA and YSLEER. The CDR3 DNA is TGCGCCAGCAGCCAAGATCAGGGACAAAACGGGGACGAGCAGTACTTC. It translates to CASSQDQGQNGDEQYF.

The genes are TRBV27 and TRBJ1-4; D is possibly TRBD1 (5 bases). The V end was cut by 1 base, the J end by 8 bases, with 11 bases between. The CDR3 runs 14 residues. CDR1 and CDR2 from the germline V gene are MNHEY and SMNVEV (reference sequence). The CDR3 region is CASSLWGPPEKLFF. The CDR3 coding sequence is TGTGCCAGCAGTTTATGGGGCCCCCCGGAAAAACTGTTTTTT. Complete variable domain (other parts from reference TRBV27 and TRBJ1-4): EAQVTQNPRYLITVTGKKLTVTCSQNMNHEYMSWYRQDPGLGLRQIYYSMNVEVTDKGDVPEGYKVSRKEKRNFPLILESPSPNQTSLYFCASSLWGPPEKLFFGSGTQLSVL.

V and J are TRBV28 and TRBJ2-2; TRBD1 matches 10 bases. V lost 3 bases, J lost 3 bases, and 10 bases stayed unmatched. Germline-derived CDR1 and CDR2 are MDHEN and SYDVKM. This CDR3 spans 18 amino acids. The CDR3 nucleotides read TGTGCCAGCAGTTTCCCTGACAGGGGGCGGGAGGACACCGGGGAGCTGTTTTTT. Its protein product is CASSFPDRGREDTGELFF.

The gene calls are TRBV2 and TRBJ2-7; TRBD1 might be the D (5 bases). The V gene's germline CDR1 is SNHLY and CDR2 FYNNEI. V lost 7 bases to trimming and J lost 3 bases, with 10 bases between them. This CDR3 contains 12 residues. The CDR3 loop is CASKGRVYEQYF. CDR3 nucleotide sequence: TGTGCCAGCAAGGGCAGGGTCTACGAGCAGTACTTC.

The rearrangement joins TRBV7-6 to TRBJ2-3; 12 positions agree with TRBD2. The CDR3 totals 16 residues. CDR1 is SGHVS and CDR2 is FNYEAQ in the germline V gene. Trimming took 4 bases from V and 4 from J; bases not matched to a gene: 6. Written as DNA, the CDR3 is TGTGCCAGCAGCTCTCTAGCGGGGGGGCGATCAGATACGCAGTATTTT. Amino acids: CASSSLAGGRSDTQYF.

This sequence joins TRBV5-1 and TRBJ2-7; 9 bases agree with TRBD1. CDR1 and CDR2 from the germline V gene are SGHRS and YFSETQ. J gave up 6 bases and V 3 bases, and 4 bases lay outside the gene matches. The CDR3 contains 13 residues. DNA for the CDR3: TGCGCCAGCAGCTGGGACAGGGCCCTCGAGCAGTACTTC. Amino acids: CASSWDRALEQYF.

This sequence joins TRBV25-1 and TRBJ2-1; D not certain. The CDR3 is made up of 14 amino acids. Deletions cut 6 bases from V and 6 bases from J, with 15 bases between. Per germline, CDR1 MGHDK and CDR2 SYGVNS. CDR3 sequence: CASSRSTTINEQFF. The CDR3 DNA follows: TGTGCCAGCAGCAGATCGACGACAATCAATGAGCAGTTCTTC. The whole variable domain, remainder taken from reference TRBV25-1 and TRBJ2-1, is EADIYQTPRYLVIGTGKKITLECSQTMGHDKMYWYQQDPGMELHLIHYSYGVNSTEKGDLSSESTVSRIRTEHFPLTLESARPSHTSQYLCASSRSTTINEQFFGPGTRLTVL.

In its sample, this clone was seen once. CDR3 sequence: CASSNQGESPLHF. Here the CDR3 DNA reads TGTGCCAGCAGCAACCAGGGGGAGTCACCCCTCCACTTT. The chain uses TRBV5-8 and TRBJ1-6, with 7 bases aligning to TRBD1. CDR1 and CDR2 from the germline V gene are SGHTS and YDEGEE. V lost 4 bases to trimming and J lost 10 bases; unmatched junction nucleotides: 5. The CDR3 covers 13 residues.

V usage is TRBV9 and J usage is TRBJ2-4; TRBD1 aligns across 11 bases. Germline CDR1 is SGDLS and CDR2 is YYNGEE. J gave up 6 bases and V 4 bases, and 3 bases lay outside the gene matches. This CDR3 has 14 residues. This CDR3 reads CASSHGTGGNIQYF. CDR3 sequence (DNA): TGTGCCAGCAGCCACGGGACAGGGGGAAACATTCAGTACTTC.

V and J are TRBV2 and TRBJ1-3; D call uncertain. The CDR3 spans 14 residues. V lost 7 bases and J lost 3, with 13 bases in between. The germline gives CDR1 SNHLY, CDR2 FYNNEI. Here the CDR3 DNA reads TGTGCCAGCACCCCTTGGGGAGGTGGAAACACCATATATTTT. This codes for CASTPWGGGNTIYF.

Of note for this clone: The sample carries other DNA sequences with the same CDR3. The chain uses TRBV5-1 and TRBJ2-5, with a possible D match to TRBD1 (6 bases). V lost 5 bases and J lost 4, with 21 bases in between. This CDR3 contains 16 residues. CDR1 is SGHRS, CDR2 YFSETQ, per germline. The CDR3 DNA reads TGCGCCAGCAGTCCAAGCTGGCCTTCACAGGGAGAGACCCAGTACTTC. Translated: CASSPSWPSQGETQYF.

The chain's CDR3 is CATKGGQGNTEAFF. CDR3 DNA sequence: TGTGCCACCAAAGGGGGACAGGGGAACACTGAAGCTTTCTTT. The V and J genes are TRBV27 and TRBJ1-1; TRBD1 matches 9 bases. Germline V gene data show CDR1 as MNHEY and CDR2 as SMNVEV (reference sequence). V gave up 10 bases and J gave up 1 base; unmatched junction bases: 7. The CDR3 loop spans 14 amino acids.

This chain joins TRBV5-4 and TRBJ2-2; 8 bases agree with TRBD1. Unmatched junction bases numbered 7, after V lost 3 bases and J lost 3 bases. This CDR3 is 16 amino acids long. Germline-derived CDR1 and CDR2 are SGHNT and YYREEE (reference sequence). The CDR3 region is CASSSPQGVDTGELFF. In nucleotides, the CDR3 is TGTGCCAGCAGCTCACCACAGGGGGTGGACACCGGGGAGCTGTTTTTT.

The V call is TRBV4-3, the J call TRBJ2-5; 12 bases line up with TRBD2. V trimming: 0 bases; J trimming: 5 bases; junction bases outside the gene matches: 4. Germline V gives CDR1 LGHNA, CDR2 YSLEER. The CDR3 sequence is 16 residues long. CDR3: CASSQDLAGGRETQYF. The DNA of the CDR3 is TGCGCCAGCAGCCAAGATCTAGCGGGGGGGCGGGAGACCCAGTACTTC.

The rearrangement uses TRBV19 and TRBJ2-5; TRBD1 is a possible D gene (7 bases). CDR1 is LNHDA and CDR2 is SQIVND in the germline V gene (reference sequence). V was cut by 1 base and J by 2 bases, with 14 bases left in between. CDR3 length: 16 residues. The CDR3 spells CASSIARDSKQETQYF. The CDR3 DNA is TGTGCCAGTAGTATAGCGCGGGACAGCAAACAAGAGACCCAGTACTTC.

The chain uses TRBV4-1 and TRBJ2-3; tentative D call: TRBD1 (6 bases). Looked up from germline, CDR1 is MGHRA and CDR2 is YSYEKL. The CDR3 extends over 15 amino acids. The ends were cut back, 1 base at V and 2 bases at J, with 10 bases in the middle. CDR3 amino acids: CASSQGQGITDTQYF. CDR3 nucleotides: TGCGCCAGCAGCCAAGGGCAGGGGATCACAGATACGCAGTATTTT.

This clone appeared a single time. The CDR3 spells CASSRSGTGNEKLFF. In DNA, the CDR3 is TGTGCCAGCAGCCGATCCGGGACAGGGAATGAAAAACTGTTTTTT. The V call is TRBV9, the J call TRBJ1-4, with 9 bases that match TRBD1. Looked up from germline, CDR1 is SGDLS and CDR2 is YYNGEE. Losses at the gene ends were 4 bases for V and 5 bases for J; bases not matched to a gene: 6. This CDR3 has 15 amino acids.

This chain joins TRBV7-9 and TRBJ1-1, with D possibly TRBD1 on 5 matching bases. Germline CDR1 SEHNR, CDR2 FQNEAQ (reference sequence). V shed 1 base and J shed 4 bases, with 13 bases lying between them. This CDR3 has 15 residues. The CDR3 DNA reads as TGTGCCAGCAGCTTAGGGGGCCTGGGGGGCACTGAAGCTTTCTTT. Translated, it gives CASSLGGLGGTEAFF.

CDR3 DNA: TGTGCCAGCAGCTGGGTCCTCAGGGACCAAGAGACCCAGTACTTC. Protein product: CASSWVLRDQETQYF. The chain links TRBV13 to TRBJ2-5; tentative D call: TRBD1 (5 bases). Germline lookup yields CDR1 PRHDT and CDR2 FYEKMQ (reference sequence). V was shortened by 4 bases and J by 0 bases, with 12 bases between the two germline ends. CDR3 size: 15 residues. The whole variable domain, remainder taken from reference TRBV13 and TRBJ2-5, is AAGVIQSPRHLIKEKRETATLKCYPIPRHDTVYWYQQGPGQDPQFLISFYEKMQSDKGSIPDRFSAQQFSDYHSELNMSSLELGDSALYFCASSWVLRDQETQYFGPGTRLLVL.

The chain is built from TRBV6-5 and TRBJ1-2; TRBD1 matches at 7 bases. V gave up 2 bases and J gave up 6 bases; unmatched junction bases: 3. Germline loops: CDR1 MNHEY, CDR2 SVGAGI. CDR3 size: 13 residues. CDR3 in DNA: TGTGCCAGCAGTTACGGGACAGCGGATGGCTACACCTTC. Translation gives CASSYGTADGYTF.

The chain employs TRBV28 and TRBJ2-7; possible D gene TRBD1, 5 bases. V was clipped by 1 base and J by 2 bases, with 12 bases between them. From germline, CDR1 is MDHEN and CDR2 SYDVKM. The length of the CDR3 is 15 residues. CDR3 amino acids: CASSLSPGKAYEQYF. CDR3 bases: TGTGCCAGCAGTTTATCCCCAGGGAAGGCCTACGAGCAGTACTTC.

The gene calls are TRBV10-3 and TRBJ1-4, with 7 bases matching TRBD1. This CDR3 contains 13 residues. The germline V gene has CDR1 ENHRY and CDR2 SYGVKD. The V and J ends lost 11 bases and 4 bases, in that order; junction bases with no gene match: 7. The CDR3 region is CALTTGINEKLFF. The DNA for the CDR3 is TGTGCCCTCACGACAGGGATTAATGAAAAACTGTTTTTT.

On this clone itself: Other DNA sequences in this sample translate to the same CDR3. The chain is built from TRBV9 and TRBJ2-7, with D possibly matching TRBD2 (6 bases). CDR3 length: 14 amino acids. Looked up from germline, CDR1 is SGDLS and CDR2 is YYNGEE. Trimming stripped 4 bases from V and 2 bases from J, with 13 bases between. The chain's CDR3 is CASSPGGSAYEQYF. In DNA, the CDR3 is TGTGCCAGCAGCCCCGGAGGGTCGGCCTACGAGCAGTACTTC. Drawing the rest from reference TRBV9 and TRBJ2-7, the complete variable domain is DSGVTQTPKHLITATGQRVTLRCSPRSGDLSVYWYQQSLDQGLQFLIQYYNGEERAKGNILERFSAQQFPDLHSELNLSSLELGDSALYFCASSPGGSAYEQYFGPGTRLTVT.

The V and J genes are TRBV5-6 and TRBJ1-5; D unclear. Germline CDR1 reads SGHDT; CDR2 reads YYEEEE. The CDR3 contains 13 residues. The ends were cut back, 0 bases at V and 7 bases at J, with 8 bases in the middle. The CDR3 DNA follows: TGTGCCAGCAGCTTGGGGGCGGGACAGCCCCAGCATTTT. Amino acid sequence: CASSLGAGQPQHF.

V usage is TRBV4-1 and J usage is TRBJ2-2; no clear D gene. Trimming stripped 0 bases from V and 0 bases from J, with 11 bases between. This CDR3 is built from 17 residues. Germline V gene data show CDR1 as MGHRA and CDR2 as YSYEKL. CDR3 in DNA: TGCGCCAGCAGCCAAGATCACCCCCTAGCGAACACCGGGGAGCTGTTTTTT. This sequence encodes CASSQDHPLANTGELFF.

V and J are TRBV28 and TRBJ1-5; TRBD1 agrees at 10 bases. The CDR3 totals 18 residues. Germline-derived CDR1 and CDR2 are MDHEN and SYDVKM. Trimming took 3 bases from V and 0 from J; bases not matched to a gene: 8. CDR3 DNA: TGTGCCAGCAGTTTGACAGGGGGCGGATTGATTAGCAATCAGCCCCAGCATTTT. Amino acids: CASSLTGGGLISNQPQHF.

This clone was counted once. The chain employs TRBV7-2 and TRBJ2-3; 9 bases agree with TRBD2. The CDR3 has 17 amino acids. Unmatched junction bases numbered 8, after V lost 0 bases and J lost 4 bases. Germline V gene lookup returns CDR1 SGHTA and CDR2 FQGNSA. The CDR3 coding sequence is TGTGCCAGCAGCTTAGCGCTTGGCGGGGGGGCCCCAGATACGCAGTATTTT. This sequence encodes CASSLALGGGAPDTQYF. The full variable domain, in which reference TRBV7-2 and TRBJ2-3 provide the parts outside the CDR3, is GAGVSQSPSNKVTEKGKDVELRCDPISGHTALYWYRQSLGQGLEFLIYFQGNSAPDKSGLPSDRFSAERTGGSVSTLTIQRTQQEDSAVYLCASSLALGGGAPDTQYFGPGTRLTVL.

As DNA, the CDR3 is TGCGCCAGCAGCCAAGGGACAGGGTTGGTCGAGACCCAGTACTTC. Protein sequence: CASSQGTGLVETQYF. The rearrangement links TRBV4-1 to TRBJ2-5; TRBD1 matches at 8 bases. Germline values: CDR1 MGHRA, CDR2 YSYEKL. V shed 1 base and J 5 bases; nucleotides not matched to a gene: 6. The CDR3 runs to 15 residues.